Listed below are T cell receptor beta chains from one sample, sequenced in a study of T-cell memory formation after mild COVID-19. MiXCR, run by TCRdb on the 5' RACE reads, gives a single entry per CDR3 protein. Here the sample spans under 450,000 distinct CDR3 sequences, 23% being singletons. The sequencing sample was made of PBMCs or a T cell subset sorted from them (not recorded which). These receptors originate from an adult woman who had mild COVID-19 (a few samples of this study predate the infection). Cell type and time point are not known. Each CDR3 is given with its conserved first and last residue. Each record gives: V gene, D gene, J gene, clone size, CDR3 DNA, CDR3 protein. The D gene is left open where the match is weak. Clone size is shown for a subset of rows, as once, few, many or a class of expanded clone.

>TRBV20-1|NA|TRBJ1-2|NA
TGCAGTGCTGGAGGGCGGGGGAGCTATGGCTACACCTTC
CSAGGRGSYGYTF
>TRBV4-3|TRBD1|TRBJ2-1|few
TGCGCCAGCAGCATGGACAGGGCCAATGAGCAGTTCTTC
CASSMDRANEQFF
>TRBV9|TRBD2|TRBJ2-7|few
TGTGCCAGCAGCGATGGGACGGGGGGATCCGAGCAGTACTTC
CASSDGTGGSEQYF
>TRBV15|NA|TRBJ1-5|NA
TGTGCCACCAGTGCGCAGATCAATAGCAATCAGCCCCAGCATTTT
CATSAQINSNQPQHF
>TRBV18|NA|TRBJ2-7|few
TGTGCCAGCTCACCAACTACAGGAACCGAGCAGTACTTC
CASSPTTGTEQYF
>TRBV7-9|TRBD1|TRBJ1-1|NA
TGTGCCAGCAGCTTAGGGGACAGTTGGAACACTGAAGCTTTCTTT
CASSLGDSWNTEAFF
>TRBV20-1|TRBD2|TRBJ2-7|few
TGCAGTGCTAGAATAGCGGGGACCACCTACGAGCAGTACTTC
CSARIAGTTYEQYF
>TRBV7-8|NA|TRBJ1-1|few
TGTGCCAGCAGCTTAGCCCGGTCATGGGTATCGAACACTGAAGCTTTCTTT
CASSLARSWVSNTEAFF
>TRBV5-1|NA|TRBJ1-1|NA
TGCGCCAGCAGCTCCCATGGGCAGGGAATCTCTGAAGCTTTCTTT
CASSSHGQGISEAFF
>TRBV7-2|NA|TRBJ2-1|few
TGTGCCAGCAGCTTACCAGGGATTAGGAATGAGCAGTTCTTC
CASSLPGIRNEQFF
>TRBV29-1|NA|TRBJ2-3|NA
TGCAGCGCTGGAGGTCGGTTGATAGATACGCAGTATTTT
CSAGGRLIDTQYF
>TRBV29-1|NA|TRBJ2-3|NA
TGCAGCGTTGAGGACCTAGCAGTGACGGAAGATACGCAGTATTTT
CSVEDLAVTEDTQYF
>TRBV2|TRBD2|TRBJ2-4|NA
TGTGCCAGCAGTGCCCAACTAGCGGGGGGGCCGCTTCAGTACTTC
CASSAQLAGGPLQYF
>TRBV4-1|TRBD1|TRBJ1-3|NA
TGCGCCAGCAGCCCAATACAGGGGGCAACTGGAAACACCATATATTTT
CASSPIQGATGNTIYF
>TRBV5-1|NA|TRBJ1-1|NA
TGCGCCAGCAGCTTGGACGGGGCGGATGAAGCTTTCTTT
CASSLDGADEAFF
>TRBV12-3/TRBV12-4|NA|TRBJ1-4|NA
TGTGCCAGCGGCAGGGGAATCGAAAAACTGTTTTTT
CASGRGIEKLFF
>TRBV4-1|TRBD2|TRBJ2-1|NA
TGCGCCAGCAGCCCACCCCAGCGGGGAGTGGGCAATGAGCAGTTCTTC
CASSPPQRGVGNEQFF
>TRBV12-5|NA|TRBJ2-1|NA
TGTGCTAGTGGTCAAACAAGCAGGGGACTCCACAATGAGCAGTTCTTC
CASGQTSRGLHNEQFF
>TRBV25-1|NA|TRBJ1-6|few
TGTGCCAGCAGTTGGGCGTATTCACCCCTCCACTTT
CASSWAYSPLHF
>TRBV3-1|NA|TRBJ1-6|NA
TGTGCCAGCAGCCAAGACTCTTTTTATTCACCCCTCCACTTT
CASSQDSFYSPLHF
>TRBV7-3|TRBD1|TRBJ2-5|NA
TGTGCCAGCAGCTCCGGACAGGGGGGATACCAAGAGACCCAGTACTTC
CASSSGQGGYQETQYF
>TRBV3-1|TRBD1|TRBJ2-5|few
TGTGCCAGCAGCCAATTGGGACAGGGGACGAGGGAGACCCAGTACTTC
CASSQLGQGTRETQYF
>TRBV24-1|TRBD2|TRBJ2-1|few
TGTGCCACCAGTGATCCAGGACTAGCGGGAGTAGGTTACTACAATGAGCAGTTCTTC
CATSDPGLAGVGYYNEQFF
>TRBV4-1|NA|TRBJ1-1|NA
TGCGCCAGCAGCCAAGAGGAGAACAGGGACACTGAAGCTTTCTTT
CASSQEENRDTEAFF
>TRBV4-3|NA|TRBJ2-7|NA
TGCGCCAGCAGCCAAGATCTACAAAGATACGAGCAGTACTTC
CASSQDLQRYEQYF
>TRBV11-2|TRBD2|TRBJ2-7|NA
TGTGCCAGCAGATTCCGACTAGCGGGCACTAACGAGCAGTACTTC
CASRFRLAGTNEQYF
>TRBV14|NA|TRBJ2-3|many
TGTGCCAGCAGCCACGTGGCAGGGTTAGTCACAGATACGCAGTATTTT
CASSHVAGLVTDTQYF
>TRBV2|NA|TRBJ2-3|many
TGTGCCAGCAGTGATCGCCGGGGAGACACGCAGTATTTT
CASSDRRGDTQYF
>TRBV7-9|TRBD1|TRBJ2-7|NA
TGTGCCAGCAGCTCTACATCCGGGACAGTTACTTCCTACGAGCAGTACTTC
CASSSTSGTVTSYEQYF
>TRBV7-9|TRBD1|TRBJ2-4|many
TGTGCCAGCAGCTTCGAAGGACAGGCTGCTTGGCAGTACTTC
CASSFEGQAAWQYF
>TRBV13|NA|TRBJ2-7|NA
TGTGCCAGCAGCTTCCCGACAGCTACCTACGAGCAGTACTTC
CASSFPTATYEQYF
>TRBV7-8|TRBD1|TRBJ1-6|NA
TGTGCCAGCAGCTTAGCAAATTCCCCCTTAAACCGGGACAGATATAATTCACCCCTCCACTTT
CASSLANSPLNRDRYNSPLHF
>TRBV18|NA|TRBJ1-1|many
TGTGCCAGCTCAGGGACCCAGAACACTGAAGCTTTCTTT
CASSGTQNTEAFF
>TRBV6-6|NA|TRBJ2-3|once
TGTGCCAGCAGTTACTTCTCCGATACGCAGTATTTT
CASSYFSDTQYF
>TRBV19|NA|TRBJ2-7|few
TGTGCCAGTAGGGGAAGGTTACACTCCTACGAGCAGTACTTC
CASRGRLHSYEQYF
>TRBV18|TRBD1|TRBJ2-7|few
TGTGCCAGCTCACAAGGGAGACAGGGGGCTGCCTACGAGCAGTACTTC
CASSQGRQGAAYEQYF
>TRBV15|TRBD2|TRBJ2-7|NA
TGTGCCACCAGCACCTCTAGCGGGCCAACCTACGAGCAGTACTTC
CATSTSSGPTYEQYF
>TRBV12-3/TRBV12-4|NA|TRBJ1-1|NA
TGTGCCAGCACACTAGGGACAAGCACTGAAGCTTTCTTT
CASTLGTSTEAFF
>TRBV20-1|NA|TRBJ2-4|NA
TGCAGTGCTAGAGAAGAGGCGTGGAGAACCAAAAACATTCAGTACTTC
CSAREEAWRTKNIQYF
>TRBV5-1|NA|TRBJ2-5|NA
TGCGCCAGCAGCTCAGACCGGGACCTCGGGGAGACCCAGTACTTC
CASSSDRDLGETQYF
>TRBV2|NA|TRBJ2-7|few
TGTGCCGGAACCGAGGGGTTCGAGCAGTACTTC
CAGTEGFEQYF
>TRBV5-1|NA|TRBJ1-1|NA
TGCGCCAGCAGCGGAGGGAACACTGAAGCTTTCTTT
CASSGGNTEAFF
>TRBV5-1|NA|TRBJ2-6|NA
TGCGCCAGCAGCTTGGACTCAGGCGCGGGTGGGGCCAACGTCCTGACTTTC
CASSLDSGAGGANVLTF